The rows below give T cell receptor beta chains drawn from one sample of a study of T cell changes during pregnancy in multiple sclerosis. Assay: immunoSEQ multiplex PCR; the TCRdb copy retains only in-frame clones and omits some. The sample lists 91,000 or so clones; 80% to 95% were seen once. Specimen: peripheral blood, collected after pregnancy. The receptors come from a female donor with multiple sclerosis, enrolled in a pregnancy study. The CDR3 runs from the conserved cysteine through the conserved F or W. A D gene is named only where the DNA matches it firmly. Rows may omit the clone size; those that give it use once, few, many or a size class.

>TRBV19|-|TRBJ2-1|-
CASSIPPAGLNNEQFF
TGTGCCAGTAGTATCCCCCCCGCTGGACTTAACAATGAGCAGTTCTTC
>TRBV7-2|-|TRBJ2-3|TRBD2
CASSRGLAGGALTDTQYF
TGTGCCAGCAGCAGGGGACTAGCGGGGGGTGCCCTCACAGATACGCAGTATTTT
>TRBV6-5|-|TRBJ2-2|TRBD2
CASKSGMGNTGELFF
TGTGCCAGCAAAAGCGGGATGGGGAACACCGGGGAGCTGTTTTTT
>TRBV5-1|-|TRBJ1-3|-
CASSQGSSGNTIYF
TGCGCCAGCAGCCAGGGTAGCTCTGGAAACACCATATATTTT
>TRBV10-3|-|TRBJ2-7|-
CAISESGRGVDEQYF
TGTGCCATCAGTGAGTCTGGACGGGGAGTGGACGAGCAGTACTTC
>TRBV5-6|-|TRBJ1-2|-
CASSLVGVSGYTF
TGTGCCAGCAGCTTGGTCGGGGTGAGCGGCTACACCTTC
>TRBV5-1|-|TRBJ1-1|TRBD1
CASRFQGAAEAFF
TGCGCCAGCAGATTTCAGGGGGCCGCTGAAGCTTTCTTT
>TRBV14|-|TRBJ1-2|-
CASSLAGARHGYTF
TGTGCCAGCAGCCTAGCAGGGGCGCGTCATGGCTACACCTTC
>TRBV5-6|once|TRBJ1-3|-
CASSLSGLFSGNTIYF
TGTGCCAGCAGCTTGTCGGGTCTCTTCTCTGGAAACACCATATATTTT
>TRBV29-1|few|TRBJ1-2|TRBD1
CSVGGQGGGYTF
TGCAGCGTTGGCGGACAGGGAGGTGGCTACACCTTC
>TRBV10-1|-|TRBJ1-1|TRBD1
CASSFDRGSTEAFF
TGCGCCAGCAGTTTTGACAGGGGAAGCACTGAAGCTTTCTTT
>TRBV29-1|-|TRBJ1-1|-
CSVEDNRRTEAFF
TGCAGCGTTGAAGATAACCGGAGGACTGAAGCTTTCTTT
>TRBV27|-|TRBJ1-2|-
CASSPLGQGRGYTF
TGTGCCAGCAGTCCTTTAGGCCAGGGGAGAGGCTACACCTTC
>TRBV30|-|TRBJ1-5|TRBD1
CACSTGGNQPQHF
TGTGCCTGCAGTACAGGGGGCAATCAGCCCCAGCATTTT
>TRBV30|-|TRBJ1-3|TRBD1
CAWGQAAAGNTIYF
TGTGCCTGGGGACAGGCAGCGGCTGGAAACACCATATATTTT
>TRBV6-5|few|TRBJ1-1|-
CASSPRTDTEAFF
TGTGCCAGCAGTCCTCGGACAGACACTGAAGCTTTCTTT
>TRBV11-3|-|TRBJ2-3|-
CASSFTGTMVDTQYF
TGTGCCAGCAGCTTCACAGGGACCATGGTGGATACGCAGTATTTT
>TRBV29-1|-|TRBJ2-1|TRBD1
CSVGTAYNEQFF
TGCAGCGTCGGGACAGCTTACAATGAGCAGTTCTTC
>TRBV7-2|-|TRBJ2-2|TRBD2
CASSLNPGGDTGELFF
TGTGCCAGCAGCTTAAACCCGGGAGGGGACACCGGGGAGCTGTTTTTT
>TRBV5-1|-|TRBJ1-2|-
CASSFPGQLYGYTF
TGCGCCAGCAGCTTCCCTGGACAGCTCTATGGCTACACCTTC
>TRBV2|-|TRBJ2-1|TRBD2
CASKEREGHDNEQFF
TGTGCCAGCAAGGAGAGGGAGGGCCACGACAATGAGCAGTTCTTC
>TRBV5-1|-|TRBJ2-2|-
CASSLSITGELFF
TGCGCCAGCAGCTTATCCATCACCGGGGAGCTGTTTTTT
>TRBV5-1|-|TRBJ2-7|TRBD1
CASSFGDRGFSYEQYF
TGCGCCAGCAGCTTTGGGGACAGGGGATTCTCCTACGAGCAGTACTTC
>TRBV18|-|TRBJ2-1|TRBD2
CASSGGAPEQFF
TGTGCCAGCTCCGGGGGGGCTCCGGAGCAGTTCTTC
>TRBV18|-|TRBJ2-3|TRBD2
CASSGTSWGTQYF
TGTGCCAGCTCAGGGACTAGCTGGGGGACGCAGTATTTT
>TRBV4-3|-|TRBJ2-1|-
CASSQDSSSYNEQFF
TGCGCCAGCAGCCAAGACTCGTCCTCCTACAATGAGCAGTTCTTC
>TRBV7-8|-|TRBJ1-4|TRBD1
CASSWDRVSEKLFF
TGTGCCAGCAGCTGGGACAGGGTGTCTGAAAAACTGTTTTTT
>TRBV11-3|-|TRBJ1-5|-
CAGRGRVHYSNQPQHF
TGTGCTGGGCGGGGGAGAGTTCACTATAGCAATCAGCCCCAGCATTTT
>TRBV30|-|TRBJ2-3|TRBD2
CAWSVYAGVDTQYF
TGTGCCTGGAGTGTTTATGCGGGGGTTGATACGCAGTATTTT
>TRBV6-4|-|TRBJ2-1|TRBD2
CASRDLAGADNEQFF
TGTGCCAGCAGAGACCTAGCGGGAGCTGACAATGAGCAGTTCTTC
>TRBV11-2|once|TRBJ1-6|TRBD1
CASSLPRGGGSPLHF
TGTGCCAGCAGCTTACCTCGAGGGGGCGGTTCACCCCTCCACTTT
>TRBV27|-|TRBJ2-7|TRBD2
CASSGLGGVGEQYF
TGTGCCAGCAGTGGACTCGGGGGGGTTGGGGAGCAGTACTTC
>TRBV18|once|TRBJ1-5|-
CASSNNRVLNQPQHF
TGTGCCAGCTCAAACAATCGGGTTTTGAATCAGCCCCAGCATTTT
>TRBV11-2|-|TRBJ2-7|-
CASSLGGGPLYEQYF
TGTGCCAGCAGCTTAGGGGGCGGACCCTTATACGAGCAGTACTTC
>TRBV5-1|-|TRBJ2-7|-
CASSFGGGAYEQYF
TGCGCCAGCAGCTTTGGTGGGGGGGCTTACGAGCAGTACTTC
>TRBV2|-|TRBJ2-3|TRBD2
CASRGGSGRGSDTQYF
TGTGCCAGCAGGGGAGGTAGCGGGAGGGGCTCAGATACGCAGTATTTT
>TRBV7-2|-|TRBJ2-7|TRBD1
CATTDRGIREQYF
TGTGCCACCACGGACAGGGGGATAAGGGAGCAGTACTTC
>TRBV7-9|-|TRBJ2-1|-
CASRGRDLDEQFF
TGTGCCAGCAGGGGCCGGGATTTAGATGAGCAGTTCTTC
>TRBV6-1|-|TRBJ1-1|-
CAHKRVLNTEAFF
TGTGCTCATAAGAGGGTTTTGAACACTGAAGCTTTCTTT
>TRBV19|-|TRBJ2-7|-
CASSTYGTRTYEQYF
TGTGCCAGTAGTACCTACGGGACAAGAACCTACGAGCAGTACTTC
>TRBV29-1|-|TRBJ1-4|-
CSVNDRRGEKLFF
TGCAGCGTTAACGACCGTCGGGGGGAAAAACTGTTTTTT
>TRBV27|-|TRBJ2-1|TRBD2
CASRPPGGGPYNEQFF
TGTGCCAGCAGGCCACCCGGGGGGGGGCCCTACAATGAGCAGTTCTTC
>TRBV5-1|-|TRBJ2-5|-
CASSRGGETQYF
TGCGCCAGCAGCCGCGGCGGGGAGACCCAGTACTTC
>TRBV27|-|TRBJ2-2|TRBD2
CASSFQSGTSAPGELFF
TGTGCCAGCAGTTTCCAGAGTGGGACTAGCGCCCCCGGGGAGCTGTTTTTT
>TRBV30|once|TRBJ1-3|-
CAWSFAGNTIYF
TGTGCCTGGAGTTTTGCGGGAAACACCATATATTTT
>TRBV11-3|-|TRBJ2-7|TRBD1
CASSPGQGGGLVYEQYF
TGTGCCAGCAGCCCCGGACAGGGGGGCGGTTTGGTGTACGAGCAGTACTTC
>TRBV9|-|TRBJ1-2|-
CASSVVYMGPRGPYYGYTF
TGTGCCAGCAGCGTAGTATACATGGGGCCAAGGGGCCCCTACTATGGCTACACCTTC